These 29 T cell receptor beta chains originate from one sample sequenced in a study of cytomegalovirus exposure and HLA in healthy donors. PCR primers comprised 60 Vbeta and 13 Jbeta primers. The assay was immunoSEQ multiplex PCR, and TCRdb's table has in-frame clones only and misses some. The sample has some 270,000 clones, 80% seen once; the top ten hold approximately 0.3%. Sequencing used PBMCs. These receptors were obtained from a girl aged 2 to 10 in good health and CMV-seronegative.

V usage is TRBV28 and J usage is TRBJ2-7, with a tentative D call TRBD1 (6 bases). The germline gives CDR1 MDHEN, CDR2 SYDVKM. Between the trimmed V and J ends, which lost 8 bases and 4 bases, there was a span of 15 bases. The CDR3 is 13 residues long. The CDR3 region has the DNA TGTGCCAGCCGAGGGCAGGGGCTTTACGAGCAGTACTTC. Amino acids: CASRGQGLYEQYF.

The genes are TRBV9 and TRBJ2-3; TRBD2 agrees at 13 bases. The CDR3 is 16 residues long. Unmatched junction bases numbered 9, after V lost 4 bases and J lost 7 bases. Germline CDR1 and CDR2: SGDLS and YYNGEE. CDR3 residues: CASSPRILAGGNTQYF. Here the CDR3 DNA reads TGTGCCAGCAGCCCGCGTATACTAGCGGGGGGGAATACGCAGTATTTT.

This clone showed up just a few times. The CDR3 nucleotides are TGTGCCTGGAGCCCCCAACAAAGAGGTGAAGCTTTCTTT. Amino acids: CAWSPQQRGEAFF. The genes are TRBV30 and TRBJ1-1; D gene unclear. Germline loops: CDR1 GTSNPN, CDR2 SVGIG (reference sequence). The CDR3 has 13 residues. Trimming removed 3 bases from V and 7 bases from J, with 15 bases in between.

The J gene is TRBJ1-5, the V gene TRBV19; the match to TRBD1 covers 9 bases. The CDR3 contains 15 residues. Germline CDR1 is LNHDA and CDR2 is SQIVND (reference sequence). The junction had 10 bases not matched to a gene; V was cut back by 6 bases and J by 7 bases. CDR3 DNA sequence: TGTGCCAGTAGGAAATCCGGGACAGGGATCCAGCCCCAGCATTTT. This sequence encodes CASRKSGTGIQPQHF.

This rearrangement joins TRBV28 to TRBJ1-5; no definite D call. This CDR3 region has 11 residues. Germline V gene sequence: CDR1 MDHEN, CDR2 SYDVKM. Deletions cut 5 bases from V and 9 bases from J, with 8 bases between. CDR3 sequence reads: CASSGPRPQHF. CDR3 bases: TGTGCCAGCAGTGGCCCAAGGCCCCAGCATTTT.

The CDR3 nucleotides read TGTGCCAGCAGTCGACTAGCAACCTACGAGCAGTACTTC. This codes for CASSRLATYEQYF. The chain joins TRBV27 to TRBJ2-7; 7 bases match TRBD2. This CDR3 region has 13 residues. J was trimmed by 2 bases and V by 5 bases; bases with no gene match: 3. Germline CDR1 and CDR2: MNHEY and SMNVEV (reference sequence).

The rearrangement uses TRBV27 and TRBJ2-1, with 16 nucleotides matching TRBD2. The germline gives CDR1 MNHEY, CDR2 SMNVEV (reference sequence). V shed 4 bases, J shed 0 bases, and the junction held 6 bases outside the gene matches. This CDR3 has 19 amino acids. CDR3 sequence reads: CASSSLGLAGGSSYNEQFF. In DNA form, the CDR3 reads TGTGCCAGCAGTTCCCTGGGACTAGCGGGGGGGAGCTCCTACAATGAGCAGTTCTTC.

Only a few counts were recorded for this clone. V is TRBV7-3 and J is TRBJ2-2, with 9 bases matching TRBD1. This CDR3 has 17 amino acids. Germline CDR1 and CDR2: SGHTA and FQGTGA. V lost 6 bases, J lost 2 bases, and 10 bases stayed unmatched. Written as DNA, the CDR3 is TGTGCCAGCAGGGAAATTGGGGGACAGGGTAACACCGGGGAGCTGTTTTTT. Amino acids: CASREIGGQGNTGELFF.

There are a few counts of this clone. The chain is built from TRBV9 and TRBJ2-5; 7 bases are a match to TRBD1. V lost 2 bases to trimming and J lost 5 bases; unmatched junction nucleotides: 9. Germline V CDR1 and CDR2: SGDLS, YYNGEE. This CDR3 comprises 15 residues. The CDR3 sequence is CASSVTGAQGETQYF. The CDR3 region has the DNA TGTGCCAGCAGCGTTACAGGGGCCCAAGGGGAGACCCAGTACTTC.

The gene calls are TRBV27 and TRBJ2-3; 7 bases map to TRBD1. J gave up 3 bases and V 8 bases, and 11 bases lay outside the gene matches. The CDR3 length is 15 residues. The V gene's germline CDR1 is MNHEY and CDR2 SMNVEV (reference sequence). CDR3 loop: CASGLTGISTDTQYF. The CDR3 DNA is TGTGCCAGCGGATTGACAGGGATTTCAACAGATACGCAGTATTTT.

The chain links TRBV5-4 to TRBJ1-2; 10 bases agree with TRBD1. This CDR3 contains 17 residues. The germline V gene encodes CDR1 SGHNT and CDR2 YYREEE (reference sequence). Trimming removed 6 bases from V and 0 bases from J; junction bases left unmatched: 11. The CDR3 loop reads CASTGPGQGIANYGYTF. The CDR3 DNA sequence: TGTGCCAGCACGGGCCCGGGACAGGGGATAGCTAACTATGGCTACACCTTC. Together with reference TRBV5-4 and TRBJ1-2, the CDR3 gives the full variable domain: ETGVTQSPTHLIKTRGQQVTLRCSSQSGHNTVSWYQQALGQGPQFIFQYYREEENGRGNFPPRFSGLQFPNYSSELNVNALELDDSALYLCASTGPGQGIANYGYTFGSGTRLTVV.

The rearrangement uses TRBV28 and TRBJ2-2; D is undetermined. The V gene lost 2 bases and the J gene lost 1 base, with 8 bases spanning the gap. Per germline, CDR1 MDHEN and CDR2 SYDVKM. This CDR3 contains 15 residues. Here the CDR3 reads CASSLTALNTGELFF. Written as DNA, the CDR3 is TGTGCCAGCAGTTTAACTGCCCTGAACACCGGGGAGCTGTTTTTT.

This rearrangement joins TRBV5-4 to TRBJ2-3; 11 nucleotides line up with TRBD1. From germline, CDR1 is SGHNT and CDR2 YYREEE (reference sequence). The CDR3 totals 16 residues. After removal of 4 bases from V and 6 bases from J, the junction contained 10 bases not matched to a gene. The CDR3 here is CASSLRTGGSEDTQYF. In DNA form, the CDR3 reads TGTGCCAGCAGCCTACGGACAGGGGGCAGCGAGGATACGCAGTATTTT.

This sequence joins TRBV4-2 and TRBJ2-3; tentative D call: TRBD2 (5 bases). Germline CDR1 reads LGHNA; CDR2 reads YNFKEQ. The germline V and J ends were trimmed by 0 bases and 2 bases, with 6 bases remaining between them. The CDR3 is 14 amino acids. The chain's CDR3 is CASSQEDFTDTQYF. The CDR3 DNA is TGTGCCAGCAGCCAAGAGGACTTCACAGATACGCAGTATTTT.

In nucleotides, the CDR3 is TGCGCCAGCACCCCCCGGACAGGGTTCCTCGAGCAGTACTTC. It codes for CASTPRTGFLEQYF. The V call is TRBV5-1, the J call TRBJ2-7; 8 bases are a match to TRBD1. J gave up 6 bases and V 6 bases, and 11 bases lay outside the gene matches. Germline CDR1 is SGHRS and CDR2 is YFSETQ. CDR3 size: 14 residues.

This clone was seen once. The chain links TRBV7-6 to TRBJ2-5, with 12 nucleotides matching TRBD2. Germline V gene lookup returns CDR1 SGHVS and CDR2 FNYEAQ. This CDR3 region has 20 residues. J lost 5 bases, V lost 2 bases, and 18 bases had no gene match. The CDR3 nucleotides read TGTGCCAGCAGCTTAACGGCGCGGCTACTAGCGGGAGGACCGCGGGAGACCCAGTACTTC. Protein: CASSLTARLLAGGPRETQYF. The full variable domain, in which reference TRBV7-6 and TRBJ2-5 provide the parts outside the CDR3, is GAGVSQSPRYKVTKRGQDVALRCDPISGHVSLYWYRQALGQGPEFLTYFNYEAQQDKSGLPNDRFSAERPEGSISTLTIQRTEQRDSAMYRCASSLTARLLAGGPRETQYFGPGTRLLVL.

In regard to this clone: The sample contains more than one DNA sequence encoding this CDR3. The V call is TRBV14, the J call TRBJ2-7; 8 nucleotides line up with TRBD1. CDR1 is SGHDN, CDR2 FVKESK, per germline. V shed 2 bases and J 3 bases; nucleotides not matched to a gene: 6. The CDR3 loop spans 15 amino acids. CDR3 region: CASSQLDRDIYEQYF. CDR3 coding DNA: TGTGCCAGCAGCCAACTGGACAGGGATATCTACGAGCAGTACTTC.

V gene TRBV13 combines with J gene TRBJ2-7; TRBD1 matches at 10 bases. The CDR3 is made up of 15 amino acids. Germline values: CDR1 PRHDT, CDR2 FYEKMQ (reference sequence). With V trimmed by 5 bases and J by 3 bases, 7 bases remained unmatched. CDR3 sequence reads: CASSTRQGADYEQYF. The CDR3 bases are TGTGCCAGCAGCACCCGACAGGGGGCGGACTACGAGCAGTACTTC.

This clone was counted a single time. This sequence joins TRBV28 and TRBJ2-5; possibly TRBD1 for D (5 bases). This CDR3 spans 15 amino acids. V dropped 3 bases and J dropped 5 bases, with 16 bases sitting between them. The germline V gene encodes CDR1 MDHEN and CDR2 SYDVKM. CDR3 in DNA: TGTGCCAGCAGTTTTTCGACAGCCCACCGGGAGACCCAGTACTTC. Amino acid sequence: CASSFSTAHRETQYF.

The V gene is TRBV9, the J gene TRBJ2-1, with 9 bases lining up with TRBD2. V lost 3 bases to trimming and J lost 3 bases; unmatched junction nucleotides: 7. The length of the CDR3 is 16 residues. From germline, CDR1 is SGDLS and CDR2 YYNGEE. This CDR3 reads CASSGRSGSNYNEQFF. Here the CDR3 DNA reads TGTGCCAGCAGCGGTCGTAGCGGGAGTAACTACAATGAGCAGTTCTTC.

The V and J genes are TRBV7-6 and TRBJ2-1; TRBD2 aligns across 7 bases. Looked up from germline, CDR1 is SGHVS and CDR2 is FNYEAQ. The CDR3 totals 16 residues. V was pared by 2 bases and J by 8 bases, with 12 bases of the junction left unmatched. Here the CDR3 reads CASSLYGGGSLDEQFF. In DNA, the CDR3 is TGTGCCAGCAGCTTATATGGGGGGGGAAGTCTGGATGAGCAGTTCTTC.

The rearrangement links TRBV5-4 to TRBJ2-3, with 8 positions matching TRBD1. CDR3 length equals 16 residues. Trimming cost V 4 bases and J 2 bases; bases outside gene matches: 9. Germline-derived CDR1 and CDR2 are SGHNT and YYREEE (reference sequence). DNA of the CDR3: TGTGCCAGCAGCACGACAGGGGTCTTGCCCACAGATACGCAGTATTTT. Translating gives CASSTTGVLPTDTQYF. The full variable domain, completed using reference TRBV5-4 and TRBJ2-3, is ETGVTQSPTHLIKTRGQQVTLRCSSQSGHNTVSWYQQALGQGPQFIFQYYREEENGRGNFPPRFSGLQFPNYSSELNVNALELDDSALYLCASSTTGVLPTDTQYFGPGTRLTVL.

This clone was seen a single time. The genes are TRBV5-4 and TRBJ2-1, with TRBD2 matching 11 bases. Per germline, CDR1 SGHNT and CDR2 YYREEE (reference sequence). There are 18 residues in the CDR3. J lost 3 bases, V lost 1 base, and 9 bases had no gene match. DNA of the CDR3: TGTGCCAGCAGCTTGTCTACTAGCGGGAGCCTGATCTACAATGAGCAGTTCTTC. This translates into CASSLSTSGSLIYNEQFF.

This chain connects TRBV18 to TRBJ1-1; D not certain. The V gene lost 3 bases and the J gene lost 6 bases, with 14 bases spanning the gap. The CDR3 sequence is 14 residues long. Germline loops: CDR1 KGHSH, CDR2 LQKENI. The chain's CDR3 is CASSPREGVAEAFF. CDR3 nucleotides: TGTGCCAGCTCACCGAGAGAGGGAGTCGCTGAAGCTTTCTTT.

The chain's CDR3 is CASGLAGPTDTQYF. CDR3 DNA sequence: TGTGCCAGTGGACTAGCGGGGCCCACAGATACGCAGTATTTT. The chain links TRBV27 to TRBJ2-3; 12 nucleotides match TRBD2. V shed 9 bases, J shed 2 bases, and the junction held 3 bases outside the gene matches. Per the germline V gene, CDR1 is MNHEY and CDR2 is SMNVEV (reference sequence). CDR3 length: 14 residues.

V gene TRBV11-2 combines with J gene TRBJ2-3; maybe TRBD1 (6 bases). This CDR3 has 16 residues. The germline V gene encodes CDR1 SGHAT and CDR2 FQNNGV. V lost 1 base, J lost 2 bases, and 13 bases lay in between. In DNA form, the CDR3 reads TGTGCCAGCAGCTTAGTTCAGGGGATCTACACAGATACGCAGTATTTT. It yields the protein CASSLVQGIYTDTQYF.

The J gene is TRBJ2-7, the V gene TRBV7-2, with 14 bases fitting TRBD2. Germline CDR1 is SGHTA and CDR2 is FQGNSA. This CDR3 has 14 amino acids. Unmatched junction bases numbered 3, after V lost 4 bases and J lost 7 bases. CDR3 DNA: TGTGCCAGCAGCTCGACTAGCGGGGGGGGAGAGCAGTACTTC. This encodes CASSSTSGGGEQYF. Together with reference TRBV7-2 and TRBJ2-7, the CDR3 gives the full variable domain: GAGVSQSPSNKVTEKGKDVELRCDPISGHTALYWYRQSLGQGLEFLIYFQGNSAPDKSGLPSDRFSAERTGGSVSTLTIQRTQQEDSAVYLCASSSTSGGGEQYFGPGTRLTVT.

This clone was observed a single time. The chain employs TRBV7-2 and TRBJ2-4; D may be TRBD1 (5 bases). In germline, CDR1 is SGHTA, CDR2 FQGNSA. Trimming pared 5 bases from V and 9 bases from J, leaving 14 bases between. The CDR3 spans 13 residues. The CDR3: CASSQQQESIQYF. In DNA form, the CDR3 reads TGTGCCAGCAGCCAGCAACAGGAGAGCATTCAGTACTTC.

The gene calls are TRBV5-6 and TRBJ1-2; D ambiguous. V gave up 0 bases and J gave up 6 bases, with 12 bases separating them. This CDR3 is 14 amino acids long. The germline gives CDR1 SGHDT, CDR2 YYEEEE. CDR3 protein: CASSLGLFTDGYTF. CDR3 nucleotides: TGTGCCAGCAGCTTGGGACTTTTCACCGATGGCTACACCTTC.